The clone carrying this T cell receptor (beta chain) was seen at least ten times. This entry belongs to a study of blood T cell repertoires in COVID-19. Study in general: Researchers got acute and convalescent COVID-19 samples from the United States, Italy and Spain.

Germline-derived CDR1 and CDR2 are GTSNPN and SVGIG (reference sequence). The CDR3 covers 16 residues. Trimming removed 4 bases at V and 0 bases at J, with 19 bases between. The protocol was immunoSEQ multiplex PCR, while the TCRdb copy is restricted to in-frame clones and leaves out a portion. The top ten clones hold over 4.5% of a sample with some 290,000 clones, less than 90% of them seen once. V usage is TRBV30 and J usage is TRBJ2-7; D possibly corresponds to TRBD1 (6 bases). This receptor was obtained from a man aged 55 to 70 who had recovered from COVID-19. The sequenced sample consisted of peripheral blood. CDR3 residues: CAWIEKDRSSSYEQYF. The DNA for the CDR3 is TGTGCCTGGATCGAAAAGGACAGATCGAGCTCCTACGAGCAGTACTTC.